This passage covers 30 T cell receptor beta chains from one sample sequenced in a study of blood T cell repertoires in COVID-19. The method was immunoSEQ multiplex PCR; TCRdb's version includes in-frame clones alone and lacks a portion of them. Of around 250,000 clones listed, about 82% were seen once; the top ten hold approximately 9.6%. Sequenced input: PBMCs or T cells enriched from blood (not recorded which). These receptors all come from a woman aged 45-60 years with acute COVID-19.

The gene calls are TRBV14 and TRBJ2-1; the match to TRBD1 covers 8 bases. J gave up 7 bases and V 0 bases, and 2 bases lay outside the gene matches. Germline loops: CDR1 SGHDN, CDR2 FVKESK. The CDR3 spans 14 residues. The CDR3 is CASSQDWTGNEQFF. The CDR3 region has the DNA TGTGCCAGCAGCCAAGATTGGACAGGGAATGAGCAGTTCTTC.

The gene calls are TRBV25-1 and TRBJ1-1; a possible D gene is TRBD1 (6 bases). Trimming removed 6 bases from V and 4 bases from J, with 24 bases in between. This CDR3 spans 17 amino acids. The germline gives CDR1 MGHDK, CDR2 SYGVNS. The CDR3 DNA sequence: TGTGCCAGCAGCCCGACGAGGATGCGGGGGGCCGGCACTGAAGCTTTCTTT. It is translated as CASSPTRMRGAGTEAFF.

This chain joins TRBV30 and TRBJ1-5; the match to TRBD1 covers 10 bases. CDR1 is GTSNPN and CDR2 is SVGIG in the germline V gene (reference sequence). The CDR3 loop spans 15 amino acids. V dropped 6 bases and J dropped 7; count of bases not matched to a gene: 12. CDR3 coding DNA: TGTGCCTGCATGACCGAGGGACAGGGGAACCAGCCCCAGCATTTT. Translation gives CACMTEGQGNQPQHF.

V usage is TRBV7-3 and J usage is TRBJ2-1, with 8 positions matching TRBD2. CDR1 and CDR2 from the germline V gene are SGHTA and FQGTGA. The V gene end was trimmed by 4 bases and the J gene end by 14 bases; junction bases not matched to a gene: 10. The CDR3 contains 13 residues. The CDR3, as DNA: TGTGCCAGCAGCTCAACACCTAGCGGGTCTAAGTTCTTC. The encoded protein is CASSSTPSGSKFF.

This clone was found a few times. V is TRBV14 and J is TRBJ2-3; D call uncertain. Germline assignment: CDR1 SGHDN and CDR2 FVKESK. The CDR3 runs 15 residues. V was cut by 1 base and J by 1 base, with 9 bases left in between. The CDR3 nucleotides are TGTGCCAGCAGCCAAGTCTTACGGGGCACAGATACGCAGTATTTT. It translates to CASSQVLRGTDTQYF.

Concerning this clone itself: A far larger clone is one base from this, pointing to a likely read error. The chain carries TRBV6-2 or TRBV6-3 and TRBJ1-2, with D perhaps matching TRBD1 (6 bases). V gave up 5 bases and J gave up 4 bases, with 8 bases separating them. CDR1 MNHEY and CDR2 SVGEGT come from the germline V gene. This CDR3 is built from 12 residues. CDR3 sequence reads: CASSPDSYGYTF. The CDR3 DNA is TGTGCCAGCAGTCCGGACAGCTATGGCTACACCTTC.

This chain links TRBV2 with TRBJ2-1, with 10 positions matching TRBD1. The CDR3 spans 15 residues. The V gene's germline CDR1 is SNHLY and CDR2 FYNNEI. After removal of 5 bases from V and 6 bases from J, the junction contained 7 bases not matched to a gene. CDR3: CASSPRQGAFNEQFF. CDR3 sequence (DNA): TGTGCCAGCAGTCCTCGACAGGGGGCATTCAATGAGCAGTTCTTC.

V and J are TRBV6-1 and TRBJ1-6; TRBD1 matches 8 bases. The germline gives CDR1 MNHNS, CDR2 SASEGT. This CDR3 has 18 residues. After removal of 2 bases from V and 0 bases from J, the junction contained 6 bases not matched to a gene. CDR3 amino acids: CASSERAGGYSYNSPLHF. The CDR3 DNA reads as TGTGCCAGCAGTGAAAGGGCAGGGGGCTACTCCTATAATTCACCCCTCCACTTT.

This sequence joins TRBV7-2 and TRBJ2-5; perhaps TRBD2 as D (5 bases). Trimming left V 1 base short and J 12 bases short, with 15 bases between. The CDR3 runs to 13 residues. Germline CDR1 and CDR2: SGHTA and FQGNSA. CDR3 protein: CASSLESFGDKYF. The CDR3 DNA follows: TGTGCCAGCAGCTTAGAGTCCTTCGGGGATAAGTACTTC.

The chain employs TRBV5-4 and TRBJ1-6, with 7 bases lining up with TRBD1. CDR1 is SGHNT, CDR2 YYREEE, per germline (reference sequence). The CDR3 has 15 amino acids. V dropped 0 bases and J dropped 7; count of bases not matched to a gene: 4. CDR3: CASSLEGTANSPLHF. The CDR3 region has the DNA TGTGCCAGCAGCTTGGAAGGGACAGCCAATTCACCCCTCCACTTT.

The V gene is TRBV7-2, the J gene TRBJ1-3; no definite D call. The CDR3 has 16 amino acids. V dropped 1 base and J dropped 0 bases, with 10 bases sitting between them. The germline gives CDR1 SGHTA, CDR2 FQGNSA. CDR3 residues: CASSLVPGNSGNTIYF. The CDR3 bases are TGTGCCAGCAGCTTAGTTCCCGGGAACTCTGGAAACACCATATATTTT.

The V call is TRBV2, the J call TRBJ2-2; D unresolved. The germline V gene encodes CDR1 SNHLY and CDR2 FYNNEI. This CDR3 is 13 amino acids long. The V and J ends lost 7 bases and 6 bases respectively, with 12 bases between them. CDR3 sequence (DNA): TGTGCCAGCATAGGAGAATGGGCCGGGGAGCTGTTTTTT. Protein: CASIGEWAGELFF.

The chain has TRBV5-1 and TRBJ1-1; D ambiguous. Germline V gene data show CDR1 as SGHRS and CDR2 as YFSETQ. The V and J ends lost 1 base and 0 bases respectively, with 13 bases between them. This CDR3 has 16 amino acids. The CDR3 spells CASSLSAHSMNTEAFF. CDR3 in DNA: TGCGCCAGCAGCTTGTCGGCGCATAGCATGAACACTGAAGCTTTCTTT.

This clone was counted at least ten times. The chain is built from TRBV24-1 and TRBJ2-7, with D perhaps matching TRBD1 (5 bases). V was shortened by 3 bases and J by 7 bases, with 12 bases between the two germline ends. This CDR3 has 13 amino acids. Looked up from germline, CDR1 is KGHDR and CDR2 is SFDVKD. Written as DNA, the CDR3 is TGTGCCACCAGTGATCCCAGGGTGGGTGAGCAGTACTTC. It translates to CATSDPRVGEQYF.

For the CDR3, the DNA is TGTGCCAGCAGCTTAGCGGAGCGGGGTTACGAGCAGTACTTC. Translated, it gives CASSLAERGYEQYF. The chain recombines TRBV7-2 with TRBJ2-7; TRBD2 aligns across 7 bases. The V gene's germline CDR1 is SGHTA and CDR2 FQGNSA. This CDR3 contains 14 residues. The V and J ends lost 0 bases and 4 bases, in that order; junction bases with no gene match: 3.

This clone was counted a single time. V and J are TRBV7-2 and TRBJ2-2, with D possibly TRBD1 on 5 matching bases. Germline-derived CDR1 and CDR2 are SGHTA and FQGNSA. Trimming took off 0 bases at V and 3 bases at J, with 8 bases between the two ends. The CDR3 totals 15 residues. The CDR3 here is CASSLALRDTGELFF. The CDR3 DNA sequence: TGTGCCAGCAGCTTAGCTCTCAGGGACACCGGGGAGCTGTTTTTT.

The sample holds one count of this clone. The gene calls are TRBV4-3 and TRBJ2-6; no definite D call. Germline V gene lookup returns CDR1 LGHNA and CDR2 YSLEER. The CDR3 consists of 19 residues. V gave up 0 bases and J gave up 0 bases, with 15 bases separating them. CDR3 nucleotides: TGCGCCAGCAGCCAAGATCGCCGCGGTCCCGGCTCTGGGGCCAACGTCCTGACTTTC. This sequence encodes CASSQDRRGPGSGANVLTF.

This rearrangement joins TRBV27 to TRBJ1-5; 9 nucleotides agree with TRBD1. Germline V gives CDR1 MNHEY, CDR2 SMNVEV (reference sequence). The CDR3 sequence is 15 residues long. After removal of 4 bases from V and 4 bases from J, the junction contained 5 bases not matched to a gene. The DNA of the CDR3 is TGTGCCAGCAGTTCGTCCGGGACAGGGAATCAGCCCCAGCATTTT. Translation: CASSSSGTGNQPQHF.

The CDR3 coding sequence is TGCAGCGTTGAAGAAGGGGGCTCAAGGGGCTACACCTTC. Residues: CSVEEGGSRGYTF. The chain combines TRBV29-1 with TRBJ1-2, with TRBD1 matching over 7 bases. V dropped 0 bases and J dropped 8; count of bases not matched to a gene: 6. Germline CDR1 is SQVTM and CDR2 is ANQGSEA. This CDR3 spans 13 amino acids. The full variable domain, its missing parts supplied by reference TRBV29-1 and TRBJ1-2, is SAVISQKPSRDICQRGTSLTIQCQVDSQVTMMFWYRQQPGQSLTLIATANQGSEATYESGFVIDKFPISRPNLTFSTLTVSNMSPEDSSIYLCSVEEGGSRGYTFGSGTRLTVV.

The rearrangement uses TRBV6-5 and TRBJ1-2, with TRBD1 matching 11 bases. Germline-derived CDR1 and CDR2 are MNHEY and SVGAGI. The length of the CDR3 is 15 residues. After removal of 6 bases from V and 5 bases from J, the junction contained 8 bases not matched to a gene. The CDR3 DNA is TGTGCCAGCAGCCAGGACAGGGGGCCTATTTATGGCTACACCTTC. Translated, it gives CASSQDRGPIYGYTF.

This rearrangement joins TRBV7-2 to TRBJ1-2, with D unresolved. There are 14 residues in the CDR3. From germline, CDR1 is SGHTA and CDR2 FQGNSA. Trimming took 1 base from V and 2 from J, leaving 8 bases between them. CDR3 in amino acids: CASSLDGGNYGYTF. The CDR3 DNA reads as TGTGCCAGCAGCTTAGATGGCGGGAACTATGGCTACACCTTC.

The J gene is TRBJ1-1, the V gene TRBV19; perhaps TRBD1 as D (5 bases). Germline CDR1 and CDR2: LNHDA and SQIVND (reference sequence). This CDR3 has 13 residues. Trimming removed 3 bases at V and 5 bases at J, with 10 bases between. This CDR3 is CASSMERGTEAFF. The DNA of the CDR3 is TGTGCCAGTAGTATGGAGCGGGGGACTGAAGCTTTCTTT. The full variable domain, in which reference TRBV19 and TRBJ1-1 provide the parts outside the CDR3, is DGGITQSPKYLFRKEGQNVTLSCEQNLNHDAMYWYRQDPGQGLRLIYYSQIVNDFQKGDIAEGYSVSREKKESFPLTVTSAQKNPTAFYLCASSMERGTEAFFGQGTRLTVV.

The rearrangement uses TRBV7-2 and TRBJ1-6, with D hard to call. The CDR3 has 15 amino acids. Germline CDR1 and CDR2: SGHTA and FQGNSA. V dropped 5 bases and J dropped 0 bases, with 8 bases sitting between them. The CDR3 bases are TGTGCCAGCAGCGCTGCTAGCTCCTATAATTCACCCCTCCACTTT. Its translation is CASSAASSYNSPLHF.

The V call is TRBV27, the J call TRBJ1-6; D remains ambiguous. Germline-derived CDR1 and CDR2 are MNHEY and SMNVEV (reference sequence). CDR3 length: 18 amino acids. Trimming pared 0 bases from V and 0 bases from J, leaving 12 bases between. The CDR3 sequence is CASSLSVRRSSYNSPLHF. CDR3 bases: TGTGCCAGCAGTTTATCCGTAAGACGGAGCTCCTATAATTCACCCCTCCACTTT.

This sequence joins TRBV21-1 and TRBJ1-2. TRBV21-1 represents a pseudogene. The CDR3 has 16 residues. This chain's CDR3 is CASSPPGEPCNYGYTF. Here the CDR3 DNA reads TGTGCCAGCAGCCCCCCGGGGGAGCCGTGCAACTATGGCTACACCTTC.

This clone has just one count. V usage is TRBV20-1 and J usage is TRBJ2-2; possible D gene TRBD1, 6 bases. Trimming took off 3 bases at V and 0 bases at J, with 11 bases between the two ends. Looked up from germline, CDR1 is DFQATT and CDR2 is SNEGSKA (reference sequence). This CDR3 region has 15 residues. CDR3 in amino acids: CSASRGGANTGELFF. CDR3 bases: TGCAGTGCTAGTCGAGGGGGAGCGAACACCGGGGAGCTGTTTTTT.

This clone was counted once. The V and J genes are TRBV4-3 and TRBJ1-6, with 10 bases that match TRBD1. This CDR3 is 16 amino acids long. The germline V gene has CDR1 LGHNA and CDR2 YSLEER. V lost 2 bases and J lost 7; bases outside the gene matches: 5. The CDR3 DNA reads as TGCGCCAGCAGCCAAAGACAGGGGGCTTGGAATTCACCCCTCCACTTT. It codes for CASSQRQGAWNSPLHF.

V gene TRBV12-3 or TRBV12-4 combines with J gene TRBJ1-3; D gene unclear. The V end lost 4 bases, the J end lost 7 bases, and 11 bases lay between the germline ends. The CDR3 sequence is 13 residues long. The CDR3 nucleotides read TGTGCCAGCAGTTCTAGCATTAGTAACACCATATATTTT. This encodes CASSSSISNTIYF.

The CDR3 DNA is TGTGCCTTGACAGTTCTGCTTGTTGGCTACACCTTC. Translated: CALTVLLVGYTF. The chain recombines TRBV30 with TRBJ1-2, with D tentatively TRBD1 (5 bases). The CDR3 length is 12 residues. CDR1 is GTSNPN and CDR2 is SVGIG in the germline V gene (reference sequence). V lost 7 bases and J 7 bases, leaving 16 bases between the germline ends.

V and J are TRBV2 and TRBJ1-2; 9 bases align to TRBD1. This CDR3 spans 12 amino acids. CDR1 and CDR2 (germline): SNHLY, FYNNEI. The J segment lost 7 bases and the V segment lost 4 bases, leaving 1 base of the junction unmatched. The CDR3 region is CASSGDRAGYTF. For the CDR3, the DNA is TGTGCCAGCAGTGGGGACAGGGCTGGCTACACCTTC. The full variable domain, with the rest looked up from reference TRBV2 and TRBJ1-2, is EPEVTQTPSHQVTQMGQEVILRCVPISNHLYFYWYRQILGQKVEFLVSFYNNEISEKSEIFDDQFSVERPDGSNFTLKIRSTKLEDSAMYFCASSGDRAGYTFGSGTRLTVV.